The clone carrying this T cell receptor beta chain was recorded a few times. What it binds is unknown. Alongside a J-beta primer mix, a sample-barcoded 5' primer served in a second PCR lasting roughly 6 to 11 cycles. TCRdb processed the 5' RACE reads anew with MiXCR; each CDR3 protein has one entry. The sample lists hundreds of thousands of distinct CDR3 sequences, approximately 30% occurring once. CDR3 size: 15 residues. The V end lost 5 bases, the J end lost 0 bases, and 10 bases lay between the germline ends. CDR1 SGHAT and CDR2 FQNNGV come from the germline V gene. This record belongs to a study of blood T cells in healthy people across ages. Study findings and constraints: Shifts in expanded clonotypes may have been confounded by donor CMV status, which was unknown.

Drawn from each donor were ten milliliters of peripheral blood. V and J are TRBV11-2 and TRBJ2-2; the D gene could be TRBD1 or TRBD2 (5 bases each). The origin of this receptor is an elderly woman in good health. The sample taken for sequencing was blood. The CDR3 region is CASSRDRSNTGELFF. CDR3 nucleotides: TGTGCCAGCAGCCGGGACCGCTCGAACACCGGGGAGCTGTTTTTT.